These 21 T cell receptor beta chains were sequenced from one sample in a study of T cells in Graves' hyperthyroidism and ophthalmopathy. The CDR3 regions of TCR beta were amplified from RNA transcripts. In the first-round RT-PCR of the TCR CDR3, the HTBI primer set was used. One entry per CDR3 protein results from TCRdb running MiXCR on the multiplex PCR reads. The data contain roughly 740,000 distinct CDR3 sequences, roughly 15% of them singletons. The sequencing sample was made of blood. The receptors were gathered from a man between 18 and 29 years old with Graves' hyperthyroidism.

A remark on this clonotype: This could be a read error, since a much larger clone is one nucleotide away. The chain uses TRBV12-3 or TRBV12-4 and TRBJ1-1; 7 bases match TRBD1. J gave up 1 base and V 6 bases, and 8 bases lay outside the gene matches. The CDR3 totals 15 residues. The CDR3, as DNA: TGTGCCAGCAGACCAAGACAGGGTGGGAACACTGAAGCTTTCTTT. The encoded protein is CASRPRQGGNTEAFF.

V usage is TRBV11-2 and J usage is TRBJ2-7, with D unclear. Germline lookup yields CDR1 SGHAT and CDR2 FQNNGV. V lost 4 bases and J lost 3, with 22 bases in between. CDR3 size: 17 residues. CDR3 amino acids: CASSYPSGRVPIYEQYF. The CDR3 DNA is TGTGCCAGCAGCTACCCCTCGGGCCGCGTCCCAATCTACGAGCAGTACTTC.

This clonotype was observed a handful of times. The V gene is TRBV7-8, the J gene TRBJ1-4; D gene uncertain. Between the trimmed V and J ends, which lost 0 bases and 3 bases, there was a span of 2 bases. From germline, CDR1 is SGHVS and CDR2 FQNEAQ. This CDR3 comprises 13 residues. Written as DNA, the CDR3 is TGTGCCAGCAGCTTAGCCCCTAATGAAAAACTGTTTTTT. Protein: CASSLAPNEKLFF.

The rearrangement uses TRBV19 and TRBJ1-5; no clear D. CDR1 and CDR2 (germline): LNHDA, SQIVND (reference sequence). The V end lost 1 base, the J end lost 0 bases, and 4 bases lay between the germline ends. This CDR3 spans 14 amino acids. The CDR3 here is CASSIVFSNQPQHF. DNA for the CDR3: TGTGCCAGTAGTATAGTTTTTAGCAATCAGCCCCAGCATTTT.

The CDR3 loop reads CASSRSPGGSTGELFF. The CDR3 bases are TGTGCCAGCAGTAGGTCCCCAGGGGGGAGCACCGGGGAGCTGTTTTTT. The chain employs TRBV6-2 or TRBV6-3 and TRBJ2-2, with D possibly TRBD1 on 7 matching bases. The CDR3 is made up of 16 amino acids. Germline V gene sequence: CDR1 MNHEY, CDR2 SVGEGT. With 5 bases removed from V and 4 bases from J, the gap between germline ends came to 17 bases.

The chain couples TRBV6-6 to TRBJ2-1; 7 bases align to TRBD2. V was clipped by 1 base and J by 10 bases; unmatched bases: 10. Germline V gene data show CDR1 as MNHNY and CDR2 as SVGAGI (reference sequence). This CDR3 is 15 amino acids long. The CDR3 region is CASSYFGTNLAEQFF. The CDR3 bases are TGTGCCAGCAGTTACTTCGGGACTAACTTGGCCGAGCAGTTCTTC.

This chain uses TRBV5-1 with TRBJ1-2; D remains unclear. Germline CDR1 reads SGHRS; CDR2 reads YFSETQ. There are 14 residues in the CDR3. V was trimmed by 0 bases and J by 1 base, leaving 7 bases between them. The CDR3 is CASSLEASNYGYTF. CDR3 bases: TGCGCCAGCAGCTTGGAGGCCAGTAACTATGGCTACACCTTC.

Regarding this clonotype: A single base separates this from a much larger clone, so it may be a read error. As the CDR3 is not closed by the conserved phenylalanine or tryptophan, this likely results from a read error. V gene TRBV24-1 combines with J gene TRBJ1-4; a weak D match, TRBD1 (6 bases). This CDR3 contains 16 residues. Between the trimmed V and J ends, which lost 8 bases and 5 bases, there was a span of 20 bases. Germline V gives CDR1 KGHDR, CDR2 SFDVKD. In nucleotides, the CDR3 is TGTGCCACCACGCCAGAAGGGACACGGTCAAATGAAAAACTGTTTCTT. Translating gives CATTPEGTRSNEKLFL.

In this sample, this clonotype turned up many times. This chain connects TRBV2 to TRBJ1-1, with D perhaps TRBD1 (6 bases). The CDR3 has 14 residues. Trimming left V 6 bases short and J 4 bases short, with 15 bases between. CDR1 is SNHLY and CDR2 is FYNNEI in the germline V gene. CDR3 sequence reads: CASSSTGLGTEAFF. CDR3 sequence (DNA): TGTGCCAGCAGCTCTACAGGGTTGGGCACTGAAGCTTTCTTT.

The chain joins TRBV29-1 to TRBJ2-7, with 9 positions matching TRBD2. Germline V CDR1 and CDR2: SQVTM, ANQGSEA. V lost 7 bases and J lost 0; bases outside the gene matches: 7. There are 14 residues in the CDR3. CDR3 residues: CSAYSGGASYEQYF. CDR3 sequence (DNA): TGCAGCGCCTATAGCGGGGGAGCCTCCTACGAGCAGTACTTC.

In this sample, this clonotype turned up a few times. The chain has TRBV28 and TRBJ2-5, with TRBD1 matching 10 bases. V dropped 7 bases and J dropped 5; count of bases not matched to a gene: 10. This CDR3 comprises 15 residues. Germline V gives CDR1 MDHEN, CDR2 SYDVKM. In nucleotides, the CDR3 is TGTGCCAGCACCGGGGACAGGGGAATGTTCGAGACCCAGTACTTC. It encodes CASTGDRGMFETQYF.

This clonotype was found a few times. The CDR3 protein is CASSQGLVQETQYF. As DNA, the CDR3 is TGTGCCAGCAGCCAGGGACTGGTACAAGAGACCCAGTACTTC. The genes are TRBV3-1 and TRBJ2-5; D might be TRBD2 (6 bases). Germline V gives CDR1 LGHDT, CDR2 YNNKEL (reference sequence). This CDR3 has 14 amino acids. Trimming left V 3 bases short and J 2 bases short, with 10 bases between.

In this sample, this clonotype turned up a few times. The rearrangement links TRBV20-1 to TRBJ2-2, with D uncertain. The germline V and J ends were trimmed by 3 bases and 3 bases, with 8 bases remaining between them. The CDR3 consists of 13 residues. Germline CDR1 and CDR2: DFQATT and SNEGSKA (reference sequence). The CDR3 sequence is CSASYRHTGELFF. Here the CDR3 DNA reads TGCAGTGCTAGTTACAGACACACCGGGGAGCTGTTTTTT.

This clonotype was picked up a small number of times. A much larger clone sits a single nucleotide away, making a read error possible. The V gene is TRBV11-2, the J gene TRBJ2-3; 14 nucleotides align to TRBD2. Germline CDR1 reads SGHAT; CDR2 reads FQNNGV. The CDR3 runs 16 residues. CDR3 protein: CSSSRGLAGGGDTQYF. In DNA form, the CDR3 reads TGTTCCAGCAGCCGCGGACTAGCGGGAGGTGGAGATACGCAGTATTTT.

There are a few counts of this clonotype. Since a much larger clone is just one base distant, this may be a read error. In nucleotides, the CDR3 is TGTGCCAGCAGCGTAGGGGCGATGAACACTGAAGCTCTCTTT. It codes for CASSVGAMNTEALF. The chain joins TRBV11-3 to TRBJ1-1; D is possibly TRBD1 (5 bases). The CDR3 has 14 residues. Per the germline V gene, CDR1 is SGHNT and CDR2 is YENEEA.

The genes are TRBV5-6 and TRBJ1-6; D call uncertain. From germline, CDR1 is SGHDT and CDR2 YYEEEE. This CDR3 is 15 amino acids long. Between the trimmed V and J ends, which lost 0 bases and 9 bases, there was a span of 13 bases. The CDR3: CASSLASGKTSPLHF. CDR3 sequence (DNA): TGTGCCAGCAGCTTGGCCTCCGGGAAAACTTCACCCCTCCACTTT.

As regards this clonotype: A much larger clone differs from this one at a single base, so this may be a read error. The V and J genes are TRBV12-3 or TRBV12-4 and TRBJ2-7, with D possibly matching TRBD2 (7 bases). V lost 3 bases and J lost 5, with 17 bases in between. The CDR3 spans 15 residues. Here the CDR3 reads CASSFGGGRGNEQYF. The CDR3 nucleotides read TGTGCCAGCAGTTTCGGGGGCGGGAGAGGGAACGAGCAGTACTTC.

This clonotype was picked up a small number of times. The chain recombines TRBV12-3 or TRBV12-4 with TRBJ2-7; TRBD1 aligns across 8 bases. The CDR3 runs to 14 residues. Trimming took 8 bases from V and 5 from J; bases not matched to a gene: 11. The CDR3 protein is CASAQTGAKDEQYF. For the CDR3, the DNA is TGTGCCAGCGCCCAGACAGGGGCCAAAGACGAGCAGTACTTC.

This clonotype was counted ten times or more. The V call is TRBV28, the J call TRBJ1-3; D gene ambiguous. This CDR3 has 14 amino acids. With 5 bases removed from V and 1 base from J, the gap between germline ends came to 9 bases. CDR1 MDHEN and CDR2 SYDVKM come from the germline V gene. Here the CDR3 reads CASSRRASGNTIYF. The CDR3 DNA is TGTGCCAGCAGTCGGAGGGCTTCTGGAAACACCATATATTTT.

This CDR3 reads CASSPGMGNEAFF. The CDR3, as DNA: TGTGCCAGCAGTCCCGGGATGGGGAATGAAGCTTTCTTT. The chain recombines TRBV6-1 with TRBJ1-1; unclear D gene. V shed 5 bases and J shed 7 bases, with 14 bases lying between them. CDR1 is MNHNS and CDR2 is SASEGT in the germline V gene. This CDR3 has 13 residues.

This chain links TRBV20-1 with TRBJ1-1; TRBD1 might be the D (5 bases). V lost 1 base and J lost 5, with 11 bases in between. This CDR3 contains 13 residues. In germline, CDR1 is DFQATT, CDR2 SNEGSKA (reference sequence). CDR3: CSARGFGGTEAFF. The CDR3 bases are TGCAGTGCTAGAGGCTTCGGGGGGACTGAAGCTTTCTTT.